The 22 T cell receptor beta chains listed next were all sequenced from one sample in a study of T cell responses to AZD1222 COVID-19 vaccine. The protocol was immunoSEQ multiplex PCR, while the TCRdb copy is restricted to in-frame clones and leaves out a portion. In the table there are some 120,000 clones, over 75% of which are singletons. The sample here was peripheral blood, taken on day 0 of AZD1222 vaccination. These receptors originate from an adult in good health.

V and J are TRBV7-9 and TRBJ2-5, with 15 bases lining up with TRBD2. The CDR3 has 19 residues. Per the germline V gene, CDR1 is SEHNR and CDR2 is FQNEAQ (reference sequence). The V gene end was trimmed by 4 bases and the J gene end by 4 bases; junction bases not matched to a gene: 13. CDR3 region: CASSSLWTSGGAAGETQYF. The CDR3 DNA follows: TGTGCCAGCAGCTCGCTTTGGACTAGCGGGGGGGCGGCGGGAGAGACCCAGTACTTC.

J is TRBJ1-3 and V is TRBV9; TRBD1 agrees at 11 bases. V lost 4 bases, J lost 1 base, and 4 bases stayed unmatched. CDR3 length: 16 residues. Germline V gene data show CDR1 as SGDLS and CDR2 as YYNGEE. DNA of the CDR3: TGTGCCAGCAGCACTGGGACAGGGGGTTCTGGAAACACCATATATTTT. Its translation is CASSTGTGGSGNTIYF.

CDR3 in DNA: TGCGCCAGCACTTTGGCTAACTCAAATGAAAAACTGTTTTTT. Encoded protein: CASTLANSNEKLFF. The chain has TRBV5-1 and TRBJ1-4; D uncertain. V was pared by 6 bases and J by 5 bases, with 14 bases between. This CDR3 spans 14 amino acids. Germline loops: CDR1 SGHRS, CDR2 YFSETQ.

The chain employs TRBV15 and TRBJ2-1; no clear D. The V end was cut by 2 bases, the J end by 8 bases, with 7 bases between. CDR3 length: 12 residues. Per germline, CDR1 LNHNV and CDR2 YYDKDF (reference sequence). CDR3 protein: CATSRYEDEQFF. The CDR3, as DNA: TGTGCCACCAGCAGATATGAAGATGAGCAGTTCTTC.

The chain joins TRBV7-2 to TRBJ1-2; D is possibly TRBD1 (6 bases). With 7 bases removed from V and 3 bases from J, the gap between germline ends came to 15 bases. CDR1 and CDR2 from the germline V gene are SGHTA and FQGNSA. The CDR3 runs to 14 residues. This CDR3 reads CASTPLAGDYGYTF. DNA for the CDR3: TGTGCCAGCACCCCTTTGGCAGGGGACTATGGCTACACCTTC.

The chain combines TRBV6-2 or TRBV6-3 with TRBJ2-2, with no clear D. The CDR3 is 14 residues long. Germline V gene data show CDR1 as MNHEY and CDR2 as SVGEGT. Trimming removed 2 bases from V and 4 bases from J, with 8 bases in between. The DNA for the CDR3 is TGTGCCAGCAGTTACGAGGTAACCACCGGGGAGCTGTTTTTT. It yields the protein CASSYEVTTGELFF.

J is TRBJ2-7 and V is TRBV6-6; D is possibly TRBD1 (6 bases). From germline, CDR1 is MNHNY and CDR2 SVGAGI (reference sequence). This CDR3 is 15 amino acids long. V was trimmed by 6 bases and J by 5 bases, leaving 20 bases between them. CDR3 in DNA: TGTGCCAGCAGCCACACCTCGGGACAAATCCACGAGCAGTACTTC. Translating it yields CASSHTSGQIHEQYF.

The CDR3 is CASSFLDREGAEAFF. The CDR3 DNA is TGTGCCAGCAGCTTCCTTGACAGGGAGGGAGCTGAAGCTTTCTTT. The rearrangement uses TRBV5-4 and TRBJ1-1; 7 bases map to TRBD1. The germline CDR1 and CDR2 sequences are SGHNT and YYREEE (reference sequence). The ends lost 2 bases at V and 6 bases at J; junction bases unmatched: 10. CDR3 length: 15 residues.

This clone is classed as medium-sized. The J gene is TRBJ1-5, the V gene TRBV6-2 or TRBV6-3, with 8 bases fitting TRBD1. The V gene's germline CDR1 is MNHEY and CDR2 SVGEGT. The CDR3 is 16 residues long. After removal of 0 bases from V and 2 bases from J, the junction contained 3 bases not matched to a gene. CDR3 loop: CASSYSDRDGNQPQHF. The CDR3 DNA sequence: TGTGCCAGCAGTTACTCGGACAGGGACGGCAATCAGCCCCAGCATTTT.

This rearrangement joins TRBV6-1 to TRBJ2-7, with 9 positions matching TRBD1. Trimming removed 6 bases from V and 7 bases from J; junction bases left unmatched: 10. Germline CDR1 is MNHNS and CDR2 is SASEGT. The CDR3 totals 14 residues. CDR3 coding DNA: TGTGCCAGCAGACCGGGACAGGGCGTACGGGAGCAGTACTTC. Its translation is CASRPGQGVREQYF.

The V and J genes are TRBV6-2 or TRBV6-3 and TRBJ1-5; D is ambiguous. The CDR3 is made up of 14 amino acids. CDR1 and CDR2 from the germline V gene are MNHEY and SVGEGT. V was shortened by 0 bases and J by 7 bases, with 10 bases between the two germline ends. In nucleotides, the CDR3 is TGTGCCAGCAGTTACTCGGCCGGAGGGCAGCCCCAGCATTTT. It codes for CASSYSAGGQPQHF.

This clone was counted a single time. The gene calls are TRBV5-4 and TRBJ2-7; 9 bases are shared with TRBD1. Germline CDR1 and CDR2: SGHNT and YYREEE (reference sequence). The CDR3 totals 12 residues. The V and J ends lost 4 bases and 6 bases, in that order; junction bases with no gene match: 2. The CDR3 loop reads CASSIQGAEQYF. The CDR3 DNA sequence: TGTGCCAGCAGCATACAGGGGGCCGAGCAGTACTTC. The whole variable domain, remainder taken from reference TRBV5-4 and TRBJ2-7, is ETGVTQSPTHLIKTRGQQVTLRCSSQSGHNTVSWYQQALGQGPQFIFQYYREEENGRGNFPPRFSGLQFPNYSSELNVNALELDDSALYLCASSIQGAEQYFGPGTRLTVT.

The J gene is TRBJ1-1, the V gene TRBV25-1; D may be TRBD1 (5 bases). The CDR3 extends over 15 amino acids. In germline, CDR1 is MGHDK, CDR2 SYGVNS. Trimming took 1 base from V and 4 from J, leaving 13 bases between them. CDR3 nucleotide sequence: TGTGCCAGCAGTGAATCTTGGGGACCGGGCACTGAAGCTTTCTTT. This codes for CASSESWGPGTEAFF.

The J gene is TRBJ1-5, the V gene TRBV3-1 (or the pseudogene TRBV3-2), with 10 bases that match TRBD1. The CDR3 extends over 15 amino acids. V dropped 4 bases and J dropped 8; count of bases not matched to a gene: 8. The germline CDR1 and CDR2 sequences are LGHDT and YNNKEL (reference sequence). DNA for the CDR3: TGTGCCAGCAGCCCCAACCGGGACAGGGGAAAGCCCCAGCATTTT. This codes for CASSPNRDRGKPQHF.

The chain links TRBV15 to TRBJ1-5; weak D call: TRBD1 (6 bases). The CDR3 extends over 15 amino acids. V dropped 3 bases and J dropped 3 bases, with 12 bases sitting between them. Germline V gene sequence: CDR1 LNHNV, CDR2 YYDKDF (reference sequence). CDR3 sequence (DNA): TGTGCCACCAGCAGCCGGACAGTTTACAATCAGCCCCAGCATTTT. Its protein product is CATSSRTVYNQPQHF. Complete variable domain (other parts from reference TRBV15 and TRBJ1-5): DAMVIQNPRYQVTQFGKPVTLSCSQTLNHNVMYWYQQKSSQAPKLLFHYYDKDFNNEADTPDNFQSRRPNTSFCFLDIRSPGLGDTAMYLCATSSRTVYNQPQHFGDGTRLSIL.

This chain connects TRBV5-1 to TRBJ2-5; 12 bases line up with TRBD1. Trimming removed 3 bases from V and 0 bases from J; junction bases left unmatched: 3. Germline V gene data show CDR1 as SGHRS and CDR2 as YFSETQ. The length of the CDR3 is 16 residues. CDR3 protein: CASSSGTGGYQETQYF. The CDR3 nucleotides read TGCGCCAGCAGCTCCGGGACAGGGGGCTACCAAGAGACCCAGTACTTC.

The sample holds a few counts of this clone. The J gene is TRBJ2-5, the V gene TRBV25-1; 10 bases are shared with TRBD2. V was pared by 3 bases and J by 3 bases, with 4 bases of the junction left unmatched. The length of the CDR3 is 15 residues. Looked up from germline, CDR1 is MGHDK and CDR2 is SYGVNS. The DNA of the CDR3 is TGTGCCAGCAGTGATCGGACTAGCGGAAAAGAGACCCAGTACTTC. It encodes CASSDRTSGKETQYF.

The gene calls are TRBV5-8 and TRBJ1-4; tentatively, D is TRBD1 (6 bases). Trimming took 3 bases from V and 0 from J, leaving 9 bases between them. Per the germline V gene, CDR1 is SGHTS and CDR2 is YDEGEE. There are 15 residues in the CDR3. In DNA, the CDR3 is TGTGCCAGCAGCTCCGGACAGACAACTAATGAAAAACTGTTTTTT. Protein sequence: CASSSGQTTNEKLFF.

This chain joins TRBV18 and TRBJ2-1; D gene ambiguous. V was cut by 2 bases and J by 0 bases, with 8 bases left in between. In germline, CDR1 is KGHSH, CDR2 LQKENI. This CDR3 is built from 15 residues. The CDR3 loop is CASSPNGDSYNEQFF. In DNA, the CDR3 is TGTGCCAGCTCACCAAACGGAGACTCCTACAATGAGCAGTTCTTC.

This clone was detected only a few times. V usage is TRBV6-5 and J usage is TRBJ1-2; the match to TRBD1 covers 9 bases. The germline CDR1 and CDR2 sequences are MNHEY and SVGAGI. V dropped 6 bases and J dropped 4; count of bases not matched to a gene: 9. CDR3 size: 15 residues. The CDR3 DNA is TGTGCCAGCAGAGAGGGGCACAGGGGGCTCTATGGCTACACCTTC. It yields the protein CASREGHRGLYGYTF.

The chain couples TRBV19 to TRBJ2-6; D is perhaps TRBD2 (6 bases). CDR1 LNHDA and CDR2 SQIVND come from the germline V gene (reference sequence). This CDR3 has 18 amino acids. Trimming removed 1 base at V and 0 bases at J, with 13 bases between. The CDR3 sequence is CASSIVRGIHSGANVLTF. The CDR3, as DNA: TGTGCCAGTAGTATAGTTCGGGGGATCCACTCTGGGGCCAACGTCCTGACTTTC.

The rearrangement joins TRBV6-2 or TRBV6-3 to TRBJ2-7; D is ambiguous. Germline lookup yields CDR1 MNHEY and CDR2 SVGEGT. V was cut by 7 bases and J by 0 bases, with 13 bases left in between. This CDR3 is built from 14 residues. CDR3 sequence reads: CASTPTRLSYEQYF. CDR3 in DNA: TGTGCCAGCACCCCCACCCGACTCTCCTACGAGCAGTACTTC.